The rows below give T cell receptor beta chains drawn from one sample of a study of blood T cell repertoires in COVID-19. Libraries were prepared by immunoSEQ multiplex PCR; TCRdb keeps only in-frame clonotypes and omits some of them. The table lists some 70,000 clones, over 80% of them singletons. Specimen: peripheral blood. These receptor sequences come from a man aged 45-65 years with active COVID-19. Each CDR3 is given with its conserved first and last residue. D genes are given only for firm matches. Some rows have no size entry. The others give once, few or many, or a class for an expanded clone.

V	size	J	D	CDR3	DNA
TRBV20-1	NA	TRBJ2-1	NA	CSASVRGQNEQFF	TGCAGTGCTAGTGTTAGGGGCCAAAATGAGCAGTTCTTC
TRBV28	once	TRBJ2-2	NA	CASSLGVPGELFF	TGTGCCAGCAGTTTGGGAGTTCCCGGGGAGCTGTTTTTT
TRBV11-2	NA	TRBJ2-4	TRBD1	CASSHLTGQGSVGDIQYF	TGTGCCAGCAGCCATCTCACGGGACAGGGGAGCGTCGGGGACATTCAGTACTTC
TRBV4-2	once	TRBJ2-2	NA	CASSQDTGPGTGELFF	TGTGCCAGCAGCCAAGATACAGGGCCGGGCACCGGGGAGCTGTTTTTT
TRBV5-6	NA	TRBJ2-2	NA	CASSLQGLDEDTGELFF	TGTGCCAGCAGCTTGCAGGGTCTTGATGAGGACACCGGGGAGCTGTTTTTT
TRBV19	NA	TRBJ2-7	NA	CASSMGGGPYEQYF	TGTGCCAGTAGTATGGGCGGAGGTCCCTACGAGCAGTACTTC
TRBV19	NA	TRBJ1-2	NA	CASSTRTGLNYGYTF	TGTGCCAGTAGTACTCGAACAGGGCTCAACTATGGCTACACCTTC
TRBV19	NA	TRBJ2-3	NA	CASSIGGRSATDTQYF	TGTGCCAGTAGTATAGGGGGCCGATCCGCCACAGATACGCAGTATTTT
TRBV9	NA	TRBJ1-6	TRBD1	CASSTGQGGNSPLHF	TGTGCCAGCAGCACAGGACAGGGTGGCAATTCACCCCTCCACTTT
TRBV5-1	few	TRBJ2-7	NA	CASSLGADFTEQYF	TGCGCCAGCAGCCTAGGAGCAGATTTCACGGAGCAGTACTTC
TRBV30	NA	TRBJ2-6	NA	CASQGRSGANVLTF	TGCGCTTCTCAGGGCCGCTCCGGGGCCAACGTCCTGACTTTC
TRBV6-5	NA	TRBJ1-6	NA	CASSYVGGRESPLHF	TGTGCCAGCAGTTACGTTGGGGGCAGGGAATCACCCCTCCACTTT
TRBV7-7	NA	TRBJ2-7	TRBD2	CASSPSGLAVPYEQYF	TGTGCCAGCAGCCCGTCCGGACTAGCGGTCCCCTACGAGCAGTACTTC
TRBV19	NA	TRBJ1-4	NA	CASSMRHGYEKLFF	TGTGCCAGTAGTATGAGGCACGGGTATGAAAAACTGTTTTTT
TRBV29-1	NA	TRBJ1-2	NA	CSVENRANYGYTF	TGCAGCGTTGAAAACAGGGCCAACTATGGCTACACCTTC
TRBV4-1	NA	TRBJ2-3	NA	CASSQVQQGDTQYF	TGCGCCAGCAGCCAAGTACAACAGGGAGATACGCAGTATTTT
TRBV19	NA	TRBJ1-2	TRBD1	CASSIYSGTGVDGYTF	TGTGCCAGTAGTATCTACTCCGGGACAGGGGTGGATGGCTACACCTTC
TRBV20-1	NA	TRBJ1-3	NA	CSASHGNSGNTIYF	TGCAGTGCTAGTCACGGGAACTCTGGAAACACCATATATTTT
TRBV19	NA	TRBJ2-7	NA	CASSARSGTRDEQYF	TGTGCCAGTAGTGCCCGCAGCGGTACCCGAGACGAGCAGTACTTC
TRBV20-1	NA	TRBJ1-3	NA	CSATAGNTIYF	TGCAGTGCTACCGCTGGAAACACCATATATTTT
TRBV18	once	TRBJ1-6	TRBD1	CASSPGTGVIGPLHF	TGTGCCAGCTCACCAGGGACAGGGGTAATTGGACCCCTCCACTTT
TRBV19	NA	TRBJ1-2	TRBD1	CASSDQGVINYGYTF	TGTGCCAGTAGCGATCAGGGGGTTATCAACTATGGCTACACCTTC
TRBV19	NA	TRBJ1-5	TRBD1	CASTRTGARGQPQHF	TGTGCCAGTACCCGAACAGGGGCGAGGGGTCAGCCCCAGCATTTT
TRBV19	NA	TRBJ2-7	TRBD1	CASRPTGGSYEQYF	TGTGCCAGTAGACCGACAGGGGGCTCCTACGAGCAGTACTTC
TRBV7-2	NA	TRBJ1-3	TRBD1	CASSLATGELVGNTIYF	TGTGCCAGCAGCTTAGCCACAGGGGAATTGGTTGGAAACACCATATATTTT
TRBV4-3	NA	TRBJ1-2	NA	CASSQDGGVGGYTF	TGCGCCAGCAGCCAAGATGGGGGGGTGGGAGGCTACACCTTC
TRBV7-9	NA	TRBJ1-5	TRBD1	CASSPGQTPFEQPQHF	TGTGCCAGCAGCCCGGGACAGACCCCTTTTGAACAGCCCCAGCATTTT
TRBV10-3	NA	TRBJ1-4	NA	CATRGSATNEKLFF	TGTGCCACCCGTGGGAGTGCAACTAATGAAAAACTGTTTTTT
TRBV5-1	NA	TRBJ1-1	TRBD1	CASSPGQGRATGAFF	TGCGCCAGCAGCCCTGGACAGGGGCGCGCGACGGGAGCTTTCTTT
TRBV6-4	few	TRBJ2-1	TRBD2	CASSVLAGAYNEQFF	TGTGCCAGCAGTGTACTAGCGGGAGCCTACAATGAGCAGTTCTTC
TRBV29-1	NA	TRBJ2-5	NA	CSVGRETSVETQYF	TGCAGCGTGGGCAGAGAGACATCGGTAGAGACCCAGTACTTC
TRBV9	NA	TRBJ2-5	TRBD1	CASSAGQAGTQYF	TGTGCCAGCAGCGCTGGACAGGCAGGGACCCAGTACTTC
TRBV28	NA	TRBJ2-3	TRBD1	CASSLRDRVTRSNTDTQYF	TGTGCCAGCAGTTTACGGGACAGGGTGACTCGCTCTAACACAGATACGCAGTATTTT
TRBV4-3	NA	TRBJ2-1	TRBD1	CASSQDRGTYNEQFF	TGCGCCAGCAGCCAAGACAGGGGGACCTACAATGAGCAGTTCTTC
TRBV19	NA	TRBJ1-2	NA	CASSIDRQGKVDGYTF	TGTGCCAGTAGTATAGATCGGCAGGGGAAGGTGGATGGCTACACCTTC
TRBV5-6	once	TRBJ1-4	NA	CASSFGLNYEKLFF	TGTGCCAGCAGCTTCGGACTTAATTATGAAAAACTGTTTTTT
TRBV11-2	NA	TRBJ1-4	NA	CASSYGPTNEKLFF	TGTGCCAGCAGCTACGGTCCAACTAATGAAAAACTGTTTTTT
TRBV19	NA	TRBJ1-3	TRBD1	CASSVPGQLRSGNTIYF	TGTGCCAGTAGTGTCCCGGGACAGCTGCGCTCTGGAAACACCATATATTTT
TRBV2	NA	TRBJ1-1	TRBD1	CASDRGRNTEAFF	TGTGCCAGCGACAGGGGGCGGAACACTGAAGCTTTCTTT
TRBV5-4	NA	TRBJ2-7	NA	CASSRDRSWEQYF	TGTGCCAGCAGCCGCGACAGGTCTTGGGAGCAGTACTTC
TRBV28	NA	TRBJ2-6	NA	CASSSALSAGANVLTF	TGTGCCAGCAGCTCCGCCTTGAGTGCCGGGGCCAACGTCCTGACTTTC
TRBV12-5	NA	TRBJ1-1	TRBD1	CASGWMTGGSNTEAFF	TGTGCTAGTGGTTGGATGACAGGGGGATCGAACACTGAAGCTTTCTTT
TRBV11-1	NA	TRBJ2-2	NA	CASSLVQNPGAGELFF	TGTGCCAGCAGCTTAGTACAAAACCCAGGGGCCGGGGAGCTGTTTTTT
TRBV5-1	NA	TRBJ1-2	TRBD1	CASSLAPGQINYGYTF	TGCGCCAGCAGCTTGGCCCCGGGACAGATAAACTATGGCTACACCTTC
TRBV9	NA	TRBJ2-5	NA	CASSVETFQETQYF	TGTGCCAGCAGCGTAGAGACTTTCCAAGAGACCCAGTACTTC
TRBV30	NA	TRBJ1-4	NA	CACRRVREKLFF	TGTGCCTGCCGGAGGGTGCGTGAAAAACTGTTTTTT
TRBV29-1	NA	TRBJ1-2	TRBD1	CSAQHRGPNYGYTF	TGCAGCGCTCAACACAGGGGGCCTAACTATGGCTACACCTTC
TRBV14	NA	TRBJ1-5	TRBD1	CASSNHGQGVNQPQHF	TGTGCCAGCAGCAATCATGGACAGGGAGTCAATCAGCCCCAGCATTTT
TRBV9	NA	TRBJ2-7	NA	CASSVDPGYEQYF	TGTGCCAGCAGCGTAGATCCGGGCTACGAGCAGTACTTC
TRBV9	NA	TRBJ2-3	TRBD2	CASSTALAGDFLGDTQYF	TGTGCCAGCAGCACAGCCCTAGCGGGGGATTTTTTAGGAGATACGCAGTATTTT
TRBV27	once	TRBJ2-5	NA	CASSFTGQETQYF	TGTGCCAGCAGTTTTACAGGGCAAGAGACCCAGTACTTC
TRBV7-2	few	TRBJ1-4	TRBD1	CASSLFGTGDEKLFF	TGTGCCAGCAGCTTATTCGGGACAGGGGATGAAAAACTGTTTTTT
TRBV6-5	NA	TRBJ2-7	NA	CASTSGGADSYEQYF	TGTGCCAGCACCTCGGGCGGGGCCGACTCCTACGAGCAGTACTTC
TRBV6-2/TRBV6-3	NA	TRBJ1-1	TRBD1	CASSYGPDRMNTEAFF	TGTGCCAGCAGTTACGGTCCGGACAGGATGAACACTGAAGCTTTCTTT
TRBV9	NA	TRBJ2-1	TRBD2	CASSGGGLAGALNGEQFF	TGTGCCAGCAGCGGGGGGGGACTAGCGGGAGCCCTGAACGGTGAGCAGTTCTTC